This TCR beta chain is from a study of cytomegalovirus exposure and HLA in healthy donors. Study-level results: Despite most TCR sequences being rare, some public TCRs occurred in many donors. The authors confirmed in vitro that a few CMV-associated chains were specific for CMV antigens.

The sample holds one count of this clone. Its target is unknown. Clones were sequenced by immunoSEQ multiplex PCR, and TCRdb holds only the in-frame ones, with some missing. The sample lists 130,000 to 150,000 clones, about 91% seen once, with roughly 4.8% in the top ten. The germline V gene encodes CDR1 MDHEN and CDR2 SYDVKM. Trimming pared 3 bases from V and 2 bases from J, leaving 10 bases between. The CDR3 is made up of 14 amino acids. The donors belonged to the roughly 110-subject validation cohort, separate from the 666-subject first cohort. The TCR comes from a man between 18 and 35 years old in good health and CMV-seropositive. Input material: PBMCs. The chain has TRBV28 and TRBJ1-2; D might be TRBD1 (5 bases). The CDR3 DNA reads TGTGCCAGCAGTTTTGGGGCAGGGAACTATGGCTACACCTTC. Amino acids: CASSFGAGNYGYTF.